Each of the 30 T cell receptor beta chains below was sequenced from the same sample in a study of blood T cell repertoires in COVID-19. Some clones are missing from TCRdb's copy, which holds only in-frame ones; the method was immunoSEQ multiplex PCR. The repertoire includes some 210,000 clones, just over 90% of them detected once, and approximately 1.2% sits in the top ten. Sample: peripheral blood. All receptors come from a man aged 25 to 40 with acute or convalescent COVID-19.

The chain uses TRBV19 and TRBJ1-1; tentative D call: TRBD1 (5 bases). V was trimmed by 7 bases and J by 1 base, leaving 13 bases between them. In germline, CDR1 is LNHDA, CDR2 SQIVND (reference sequence). CDR3 length equals 14 residues. CDR3 sequence reads: CASTPTARNTEAFF. The CDR3 DNA reads as TGTGCCAGTACCCCGACAGCGAGGAACACTGAAGCTTTCTTT.

The CDR3 coding sequence is TGCGCCAGCAGCCCTAACTTAGTTAATGAGCAGTTCTTC. Protein sequence: CASSPNLVNEQFF. The chain links TRBV5-1 to TRBJ2-1; D is ambiguous. V lost 4 bases and J lost 7, with 12 bases in between. The CDR3 has 13 amino acids. Per the germline V gene, CDR1 is SGHRS and CDR2 is YFSETQ.

The genes are TRBV10-1 and TRBJ1-2; TRBD1 might be the D (5 bases). The CDR3 length is 13 residues. V lost 4 bases and J 11 bases, leaving 17 bases between the germline ends. CDR1 and CDR2 from the germline V gene are WNHNN and SYGVQD (reference sequence). CDR3 protein: CASSATRQSAYTF. The CDR3 DNA reads as TGCGCCAGCAGTGCCACGAGACAGTCAGCTTACACCTTC.

The genes are TRBV7-9 and TRBJ2-5, with TRBD1 matching 7 bases. The CDR3 is 15 residues long. CDR1 SEHNR and CDR2 FQNEAQ come from the germline V gene (reference sequence). Trimming took 5 bases from V and 0 from J; bases not matched to a gene: 6. The CDR3 nucleotides read TGTGCCAGCAGCCACCCGGACAGGTACCAAGAGACCCAGTACTTC. Translation gives CASSHPDRYQETQYF.

The chain carries TRBV24-1 and TRBJ1-2; 10 bases match TRBD1. Germline lookup yields CDR1 KGHDR and CDR2 SFDVKD. Trimming cost V 7 bases and J 5 bases; bases outside gene matches: 6. The CDR3 contains 14 residues. CDR3 in amino acids: CATSASGQGYGYTF. In nucleotides, the CDR3 is TGTGCCACCAGCGCATCGGGACAGGGGTATGGCTACACCTTC.

The V call is TRBV12-3 or TRBV12-4, the J call TRBJ2-5; D unresolved. With 3 bases removed from V and 5 bases from J, the gap between germline ends came to 7 bases. The CDR3 has 12 residues. CDR3 DNA: TGTGCCAGCAGTTTCGGTCGGGAGACCCAGTACTTC. It is translated as CASSFGRETQYF.

This chain connects TRBV6-5 to TRBJ1-6, with 9 bases matching TRBD1. Germline assignment: CDR1 MNHEY and CDR2 SVGAGI. V was clipped by 7 bases and J by 4 bases; unmatched bases: 5. CDR3 length: 15 residues. Here the CDR3 reads CASKDRGSYNSPLHF. The DNA of the CDR3 is TGTGCCAGCAAAGACAGGGGGTCGTATAATTCACCCCTCCACTTT.

This clone was picked up one time. The rearrangement joins TRBV6-5 to TRBJ1-2; no definite D call. Germline V gene data show CDR1 as MNHEY and CDR2 as SVGAGI. Between the trimmed V and J ends, which lost 0 bases and 4 bases, there was a span of 15 bases. There are 16 residues in the CDR3. CDR3 DNA: TGTGCCAGCAGTTACTCCTATCCCCCGGGTACCTATGGCTACACCTTC. It yields the protein CASSYSYPPGTYGYTF.

V and J are TRBV5-4 and TRBJ2-3; the match to TRBD2 covers 10 bases. The V segment lost 0 bases and the J segment 3 bases; nucleotides outside the gene matches: 7. The CDR3 spans 17 residues. Germline assignment: CDR1 SGHNT and CDR2 YYREEE (reference sequence). The DNA for the CDR3 is TGTGCCAGCAGCTTGGCCCCTAGCGGGGGAAGGACAGATACGCAGTATTTT. Amino acids: CASSLAPSGGRTDTQYF.

The V and J genes are TRBV5-4 and TRBJ1-1; tentatively, D is TRBD1 (6 bases). Trimming stripped 0 bases from V and 4 bases from J, with 10 bases between. The CDR3 sequence is 14 residues long. CDR1 and CDR2 from the germline V gene are SGHNT and YYREEE (reference sequence). The DNA of the CDR3 is TGTGCCAGCAGCTTGGACAGGGCGGGCACTGAAGCTTTCTTT. Encoded protein: CASSLDRAGTEAFF.

This chain uses TRBV7-3 with TRBJ2-1, with a tentative D call TRBD2 (6 bases). This CDR3 is 16 amino acids long. The V gene's germline CDR1 is SGHTA and CDR2 FQGTGA. The V end lost 5 bases, the J end lost 6 bases, and 20 bases lay between the germline ends. The CDR3 DNA follows: TGTGCCAGCAGCCCCCATGGAGGGATTTTAGGCAATGAGCAGTTCTTC. Encoded protein: CASSPHGGILGNEQFF.

V is TRBV28 and J is TRBJ1-2; D is unclear. V shed 8 bases and J shed 0 bases, with 7 bases lying between them. Germline lookup yields CDR1 MDHEN and CDR2 SYDVKM. This CDR3 is built from 12 residues. The CDR3 nucleotides read TGTGCCAGCGCAGGTCCTAACTATGGCTACACCTTC. Translated, it gives CASAGPNYGYTF.

The gene calls are TRBV3-1 (or the pseudogene TRBV3-2) and TRBJ2-7; D might be TRBD2 (6 bases). Looked up from germline, CDR1 is LGHDT and CDR2 is YNNKEL (reference sequence). The CDR3 is 14 residues long. Trimming left V 6 bases short and J 4 bases short, with 16 bases between. CDR3 in amino acids: CASSNGWRGYEQYF. The CDR3 nucleotides are TGTGCCAGCAGTAACGGGTGGAGGGGTTACGAGCAGTACTTC.

The chain has TRBV9 and TRBJ2-2; D is unresolved. Trimming left V 1 base short and J 0 bases short, with 10 bases between. Germline V gene lookup returns CDR1 SGDLS and CDR2 YYNGEE. The CDR3 totals 16 residues. The CDR3 DNA reads TGTGCCAGCAGCGTAAATTTCTTCGCGAACACCGGGGAGCTGTTTTTT. Its translation: CASSVNFFANTGELFF.

The V gene is TRBV30, the J gene TRBJ2-7; 7 bases fit TRBD1. Germline assignment: CDR1 GTSNPN and CDR2 SVGIG (reference sequence). V was clipped by 2 bases and J by 0 bases; unmatched bases: 4. The CDR3 is made up of 14 amino acids. CDR3 in DNA: TGTGCCTGGAGTACCAGGACAGGCTCCTACGAGCAGTACTTC. Protein sequence: CAWSTRTGSYEQYF.

Points on this clone: At the DNA level, this CDR3 is encoded by other sequences in the same sample as well. This rearrangement joins TRBV5-1 to TRBJ2-7, with TRBD1 identical over 8 bases. There are 14 residues in the CDR3. Germline-derived CDR1 and CDR2 are SGHRS and YFSETQ. The J segment lost 1 base and the V segment lost 0 bases, leaving 0 bases of the junction unmatched. Here the CDR3 DNA reads TGCGCCAGCAGCTTGGGACAGGGGTCCTACGAGCAGTACTTC. Translating gives CASSLGQGSYEQYF. Looking up the rest from reference TRBV5-1 and TRBJ2-7 gives the full variable domain: KAGVTQTPRYLIKTRGQQVTLSCSPISGHRSVSWYQQTPGQGLQFLFEYFSETQRNKGNFPGRFSGRQFSNSRSEMNVSTLELGDSALYLCASSLGQGSYEQYFGPGTRLTVT.

This clone appeared a few times. The chain links TRBV29-1 to TRBJ1-4; D is unresolved. Germline lookup yields CDR1 SQVTM and CDR2 ANQGSEA. Trimming removed 7 bases at V and 7 bases at J, with 13 bases between. The CDR3 runs 12 residues. As DNA, the CDR3 is TGCAGCGCCGGGAGGCCTGGTGAAAAACTGTTTTTT. This translates into CSAGRPGEKLFF.

The chain links TRBV3-1 (or the pseudogene TRBV3-2) to TRBJ2-2; TRBD2 is a possible D gene (6 bases). This CDR3 comprises 14 residues. Between the trimmed V and J ends, which lost 6 bases and 3 bases, there was a span of 11 bases. Germline values: CDR1 LGHDT, CDR2 YNNKEL (reference sequence). Here the CDR3 reads CASSLAGYTGELFF. In DNA, the CDR3 is TGTGCCAGCAGTCTGGCGGGGTACACCGGGGAGCTGTTTTTT.

This sequence joins TRBV28 and TRBJ1-2, with D perhaps matching TRBD1 (5 bases). V lost 5 bases and J 8 bases, leaving 18 bases between the germline ends. Germline V gene sequence: CDR1 MDHEN, CDR2 SYDVKM. The CDR3 contains 14 residues. In nucleotides, the CDR3 is TGTGCCAGCAGTCTCCCTCTCCAGGGTAAGGGCTACACCTTC. It encodes CASSLPLQGKGYTF.

The chain recombines TRBV7-8 with TRBJ2-1; 7 bases map to TRBD1. The germline CDR1 and CDR2 sequences are SGHVS and FQNEAQ. The CDR3 consists of 16 residues. Unmatched junction bases numbered 11, after V lost 4 bases and J lost 5 bases. The CDR3 region is CASSSSGTAFNNEQFF. As DNA, the CDR3 is TGTGCCAGCAGCTCCTCCGGGACAGCCTTTAACAATGAGCAGTTCTTC. The full variable domain, its missing parts supplied by reference TRBV7-8 and TRBJ2-1, is GAGVSQSPRYKVAKRGQDVALRCDPISGHVSLFWYQQALGQGPEFLTYFQNEAQLDKSGLPSDRFFAERPEGSVSTLKIQRTQQEDSAVYLCASSSSGTAFNNEQFFGPGTRLTVL.

The gene calls are TRBV9 and TRBJ2-1; 8 bases fit TRBD2. Per germline, CDR1 SGDLS and CDR2 YYNGEE. V shed 0 bases, J shed 5 bases, and the junction held 1 base outside the gene matches. The CDR3 spans 14 residues. The CDR3 protein is CASSVELADNEQFF. As DNA, the CDR3 is TGTGCCAGCAGCGTAGAACTAGCGGACAATGAGCAGTTCTTC.

This clone was recorded once. This rearrangement joins TRBV3-1 (or the pseudogene TRBV3-2) to TRBJ2-7; weak D call: TRBD2 (5 bases). CDR1 is LGHDT and CDR2 is YNNKEL in the germline V gene (reference sequence). The CDR3 sequence is 13 residues long. Trimming pared 5 bases from V and 3 bases from J, leaving 11 bases between. CDR3 nucleotides: TGTGCCAGCAGCTACGGACTTCTCTACGAGCAGTACTTC. Protein: CASSYGLLYEQYF.

The chain employs TRBV10-2 and TRBJ2-3, with 14 positions matching TRBD2. Germline trimming cut 8 bases from V and 1 base from J; bases unmatched to any gene: 5. This CDR3 is built from 16 residues. CDR1 WSHSY and CDR2 SAAADI come from the germline V gene. The CDR3 loop is CASQRGLAGGTDTQYF. DNA for the CDR3: TGCGCCAGCCAGCGGGGACTAGCGGGGGGCACAGATACGCAGTATTTT.

The chain is built from TRBV5-1 and TRBJ2-7; TRBD1 might be the D (8 bases). CDR3 length: 14 amino acids. Deletions cut 4 bases from V and 6 bases from J, with 17 bases between. From germline, CDR1 is SGHRS and CDR2 YFSETQ. The CDR3 nucleotides are TGCGCCAGCAGCGTATTACAGGGGGGGGGCGAGCAGTACTTC. Protein sequence: CASSVLQGGGEQYF.

The chain has TRBV19 and TRBJ2-5, with D possibly TRBD2 on 5 matching bases. The CDR3 sequence is 14 residues long. V dropped 3 bases and J dropped 7 bases, with 15 bases sitting between them. CDR1 LNHDA and CDR2 SQIVND come from the germline V gene (reference sequence). The CDR3 coding sequence is TGTGCCAGTAGTATTGCTGGTCGGGCGGGGACCCAGTACTTC. This encodes CASSIAGRAGTQYF.

The chain recombines TRBV7-3 with TRBJ2-3; the match to TRBD2 covers 9 bases. Germline trimming cut 4 bases from V and 1 base from J; bases unmatched to any gene: 3. CDR3 length: 15 amino acids. CDR1 and CDR2 (germline): SGHTA, FQGTGA. The CDR3 DNA follows: TGTGCCAGCAGCTCGCGGACTAGCGGCACAGATACGCAGTATTTT. Translation: CASSSRTSGTDTQYF.

As DNA, the CDR3 is TGTGCCAGCAGCTACTCAAACCAAGAGACCCAGTACTTC. Protein sequence: CASSYSNQETQYF. This rearrangement joins TRBV7-3 to TRBJ2-5; no reliable D call. Trimming removed 4 bases at V and 0 bases at J, with 6 bases between. Germline V gene data show CDR1 as SGHTA and CDR2 as FQGTGA. The CDR3 totals 13 residues.

V is TRBV27 and J is TRBJ2-5, with a weak D call TRBD1 (5 bases). V was shortened by 5 bases and J by 1 base, with 17 bases between the two germline ends. The CDR3 consists of 16 residues. CDR1 MNHEY and CDR2 SMNVEV come from the germline V gene (reference sequence). The CDR3 loop is CASSPWGSSFQETQYF. The CDR3 nucleotides read TGTGCCAGCAGTCCCTGGGGCAGCTCTTTCCAAGAGACCCAGTACTTC.

This chain joins TRBV14 and TRBJ1-1, with a tentative D call TRBD1 (5 bases). The V gene's germline CDR1 is SGHDN and CDR2 FVKESK. The V and J ends lost 2 bases and 4 bases respectively, with 11 bases between them. The CDR3 totals 14 residues. CDR3 protein: CASSQQGSSTEAFF. Here the CDR3 DNA reads TGTGCCAGCAGCCAACAGGGAAGTAGCACTGAAGCTTTCTTT.

The chain carries TRBV6-6 and TRBJ2-7; 9 nucleotides match TRBD1. The CDR3 is 17 amino acids. Germline CDR1 reads MNHNY; CDR2 reads SVGAGI (reference sequence). V gave up 5 bases and J gave up 3 bases; unmatched junction bases: 14. The CDR3 nucleotides read TGTGCCAGCAGTCTTAGGTCAAGATCGGACAGGGGCTACGAGCAGTACTTC. It is translated as CASSLRSRSDRGYEQYF.